This T cell receptor beta chain was observed in a study of sequential checkpoint blockade in melanoma. Study as a whole: Randomization was 1:1 between first-line nivolumab→ipilimumab and ipilimumab→nivolumab.

V was shortened by 7 bases and J by 6 bases, with 17 bases between the two germline ends. This CDR3 is 14 amino acids long. CDR1 and CDR2 from the germline V gene are SGHTA and FQGNSA. Treatment: randomized to nivolumab then ipilimumab (arm A) or the reverse (arm B). The method was immunoSEQ multiplex PCR; TCRdb's version includes in-frame clones alone and lacks a portion of them. The top ten clones hold around 20% of a sample with 23,000 or so clones, around 70% of them seen once. The TCR comes from a human donor with melanoma. The chain links TRBV7-2 to TRBJ2-3, with TRBD1 as a possible D gene (6 bases). The specimen comprised CD8+ T cells sorted from blood (inferred from file names), sampled from a patient given nivolumab and ipilimumab in sequence. The CDR3 loop is CASTLDSPWDTQYF. The CDR3 DNA is TGTGCCAGCACCCTGGACAGCCCCTGGGATACGCAGTATTTT.